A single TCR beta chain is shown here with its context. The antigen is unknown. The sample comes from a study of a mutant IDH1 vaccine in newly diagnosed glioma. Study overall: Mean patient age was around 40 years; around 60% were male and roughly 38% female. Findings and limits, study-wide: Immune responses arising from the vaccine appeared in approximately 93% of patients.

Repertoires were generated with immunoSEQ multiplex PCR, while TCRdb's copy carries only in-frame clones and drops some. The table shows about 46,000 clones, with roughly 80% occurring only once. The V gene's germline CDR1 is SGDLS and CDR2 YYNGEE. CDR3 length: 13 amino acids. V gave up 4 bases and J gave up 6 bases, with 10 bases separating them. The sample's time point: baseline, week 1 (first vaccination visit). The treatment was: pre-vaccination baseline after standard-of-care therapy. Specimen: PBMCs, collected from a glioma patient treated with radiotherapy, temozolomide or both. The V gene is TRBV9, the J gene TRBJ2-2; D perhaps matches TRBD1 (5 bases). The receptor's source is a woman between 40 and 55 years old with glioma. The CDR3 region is CASSPRRAGELFF. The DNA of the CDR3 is TGTGCCAGCAGCCCTCGCAGGGCCGGGGAGCTGTTTTTT.